This T cell receptor beta chain was captured in a study of T cell repertoires in cytomegalovirus infection. On the study more broadly: Epitope selection comprised recently identified HLA-C-restricted CMV epitopes and well-studied HLA-B-restricted CMV epitopes. It can be stated that public TCR beta signatures indicated CMV infection as well as a matching HLA type. Study-wide results and limits: Of the TCR beta families, the public ones yielded a cumulative frequency that identified carriers of CMV plus the relevant HLA. Dominant in the ex vivo response were TCR beta clonotypes restricted by HLA-C and specific for CMV.

As concerns this clonotype: No antigen is known for it.

CDR3 length: 15 residues. With V trimmed by 6 bases and J by 5 bases, 10 bases remained unmatched. The germline V gene encodes CDR1 LNHDA and CDR2 SQIVND (reference sequence). TCRdb reprocessed the reads with MiXCR, giving one entry per CDR3 protein. The sample includes about a million distinct CDR3 sequences, around 30% of them seen just once. The TCR sequence derives from a human donor in good health (CMV status not recorded). Some clones in this sample may be carry-over from other donors' samples. The sequences come from cultured CD8+ T cells from PBMCs, collected from culture after CMV antigen stimulation. V usage is TRBV19 and J usage is TRBJ2-5, with TRBD1 identical over 9 bases. CDR3 region: CASSILPDRGETQYF. CDR3 DNA: TGTGCCAGTAGCATACTTCCTGACAGGGGGGAGACCCAGTACTTC.